The sequence of this T cell receptor (beta chain) was determined in a study of OX40 agonist ivuxolimab in advanced cancers. Clones were read by immunoSEQ multiplex PCR, and TCRdb kept only the in-frame ones, dropping some. The sample gives tens of thousands of clones, 85% to 90% of which show up once; 13% to 15% is in the top ten. V was trimmed by 0 bases and J by 8 bases, leaving 5 bases between them. The CDR3 extends over 11 amino acids. Germline values: CDR1 GTSNPN, CDR2 SVGIG (reference sequence). The sample consisted of CD4+ or CD8+ T cells sorted from blood, taken in a trial of the OX40 agonist ivuxolimab. The rearrangement uses TRBV30 and TRBJ2-1; D gene ambiguous. This clonotype was sampled from an adult with an advanced solid tumor such as melanoma, head and neck, liver or kidney cancer. The chain's CDR3 is CAWSVRDEQFF. The CDR3 DNA reads as TGTGCCTGGAGTGTACGAGATGAGCAGTTCTTC.